Presented here are 19 T cell receptor beta chains from one specimen sequenced in a study of CXCR3-negative and CXCR3-positive naive CD8 T cells. 5' RACE with UMI labels generated the TRB cDNA libraries. TCRdb re-called the 5' RACE reads and catalogs CDR3 proteins one per entry, DNA excluded. The clone table shows about 41,000 distinct CDR3 sequences, with the ten largest holding approximately 15%. Sequenced sample: memory CD8+ T cells from blood. Every receptor here comes from a human donor in good health. Some clones in this sample may be carry-over from other donors' samples.

The rearrangement joins TRBV15 to TRBJ2-7. CDR3 size: 15 residues. Germline V gives CDR1 LNHNV, CDR2 YYDKDF (reference sequence). The CDR3 loop is CATSRDTTVSYEQYF.

The chain is built from TRBV3-1 and TRBJ1-1. This CDR3 spans 14 amino acids. The germline CDR1 and CDR2 sequences are LGHDT and YNNKEL (reference sequence). The CDR3 here is CASSQEMGWAEAFF.

This chain connects TRBV6-4 to TRBJ2-3. CDR1 is MRHNA and CDR2 is SNTAGT in the germline V gene. CDR3 size: 13 residues. The CDR3 sequence is CASGGSSTDTQYF.

V usage is TRBV7-9 and J usage is TRBJ2-1; TCRdb indicates TRBD2, and absent DNA this call remains unverified. Per germline, CDR1 SEHNR and CDR2 FQNEAQ (reference sequence). The CDR3 loop spans 14 amino acids. The chain's CDR3 is CASSPQRAYNEQFF.

The CDR3 sequence is CASSLVWQNTGELFF. This rearrangement joins TRBV11-2 to TRBJ2-2. This CDR3 spans 15 amino acids. Germline CDR1 reads SGHAT; CDR2 reads FQNNGV.

The rearrangement uses TRBV19 and TRBJ2-1; with no DNA, the TCRdb D assignment of TRBD2 cannot be verified. The V gene's germline CDR1 is LNHDA and CDR2 SQIVND (reference sequence). CDR3 length: 15 residues. CDR3 protein: CASNEAGGAYNEQFF.

The V gene is TRBV25-1, the J gene TRBJ2-6. The CDR3 runs 13 residues. Germline assignment: CDR1 MGHDK and CDR2 SYGVNS. The chain's CDR3 is CASGYSGANVLTF.

The chain recombines TRBV9 with TRBJ2-7; TCRdb's assignment of TRBD1 cannot be checked, as there is no DNA. Germline CDR1 reads SGDLS; CDR2 reads YYNGEE. The CDR3 has 16 amino acids. The CDR3 sequence is CASSPEGGPPIYEQYF.

The chain combines TRBV28 with TRBJ2-7; TCRdb selects TRBD1, and the lack of DNA leaves this call unchecked. Germline V CDR1 and CDR2: MDHEN, SYDVKM. CDR3 length equals 14 residues. CDR3 region: CASRPGQRPYEQYF.

The V gene is TRBV5-6, the J gene TRBJ2-3. The germline CDR1 and CDR2 sequences are SGHDT and YYEEEE. The CDR3 is made up of 14 amino acids. CDR3 sequence: CASSFNGRTDTQYF.

V is TRBV9 and J is TRBJ2-1; TCRdb returns TRBD1, unconfirmable since there is no DNA. CDR1 is SGDLS and CDR2 is YYNGEE in the germline V gene. CDR3 size: 15 residues. CDR3: CASSVPGGLWDEQFF. Full variable domain (outside the CDR3, taken from reference TRBV9 and TRBJ2-1): DSGVTQTPKHLITATGQRVTLRCSPRSGDLSVYWYQQSLDQGLQFLIQYYNGEERAKGNILERFSAQQFPDLHSELNLSSLELGDSALYFCASSVPGGLWDEQFFGPGTRLTVL.

The V call is TRBV7-9, the J call TRBJ2-3; the D call from TCRdb, TRBD2, cannot be confirmed without DNA. CDR1 is SEHNR and CDR2 is FQNEAQ in the germline V gene (reference sequence). This CDR3 contains 16 residues. The CDR3 loop is CASSTRLAGVIDTQYF.

The chain links TRBV29-1 to TRBJ2-2; the TRBD1 assignment by TCRdb is unverifiable without DNA. CDR3 length: 13 amino acids. Germline V gene sequence: CDR1 SQVTM, CDR2 ANQGSEA. CDR3 amino acids: CSVESGGTGELFF.

The J gene is TRBJ1-5, the V gene TRBV4-1. There are 13 residues in the CDR3. CDR1 is MGHRA and CDR2 is YSYEKL in the germline V gene. CDR3 residues: CASSQVSRGPQHF.

This chain links TRBV13 with TRBJ2-5; TCRdb calls TRBD2, which cannot be checked without DNA. The CDR3 sequence is 13 residues long. Germline V gene sequence: CDR1 PRHDT, CDR2 FYEKMQ (reference sequence). CDR3 residues: CASRRREAETQYF.

This chain connects TRBV20-1 to TRBJ2-1; TCRdb's D call of TRBD2 is untestable without DNA. Per germline, CDR1 DFQATT and CDR2 SNEGSKA (reference sequence). CDR3 size: 16 residues. This chain's CDR3 is CSARDRPYRDHNEQFF.

CDR3 amino acids: CASSSVLAPETQYF. This rearrangement joins TRBV11-2 to TRBJ2-5; TCRdb's D call of TRBD2 is untestable without DNA. CDR3 size: 14 residues. Per the germline V gene, CDR1 is SGHAT and CDR2 is FQNNGV.

The CDR3: CATSRAAEQETQYF. The gene calls are TRBV15 and TRBJ2-5. CDR3 length: 14 residues. CDR1 is LNHNV and CDR2 is YYDKDF in the germline V gene (reference sequence).

V usage is TRBV20-1 and J usage is TRBJ1-5; TCRdb lists TRBD1, though no DNA is available to test this call. The CDR3 consists of 18 residues. Germline loops: CDR1 DFQATT, CDR2 SNEGSKA (reference sequence). The chain's CDR3 is CSARDKAGTVESNQPQHF.